This T cell receptor beta chain was observed in a study of T cell responses to AZD1222 COVID-19 vaccine. The CDR3 is 17 amino acids. Losses at the gene ends were 3 bases for V and 0 bases for J; bases not matched to a gene: 3. CDR1 SQVTM and CDR2 ANQGSEA come from the germline V gene. Libraries were prepared by immunoSEQ multiplex PCR; TCRdb keeps only in-frame clonotypes and omits some of them. In the table there are about 130,000 clones, roughly 86% of which are singletons. The sequence was collected from an adult in good health. This chain links TRBV29-1 with TRBJ2-1; 15 positions match TRBD2. Source: peripheral blood, taken on day 0 of AZD1222 vaccination. This CDR3 is CSVEGLAGGLSYNEQFF. The DNA of the CDR3 is TGCAGCGTTGAGGGACTAGCGGGAGGACTCTCCTACAATGAGCAGTTCTTC.